The T cell receptor (beta chain) under discussion was sequenced for a study of breast tumors, draining lymph nodes, adjacent tissues. The study, taken as a whole, reports: Tumor T cell lymph node origin was a supported hypothesis, not proven.

TCRdb redid the calling of the multiplex PCR reads with MiXCR, one entry per CDR3 protein. The sample includes under 300,000 distinct CDR3 sequences, 30% to 35% of them seen just once. Samples came from axillary lymph nodes draining the breast cancer. In germline, CDR1 is LGHNA, CDR2 YNFKEQ. This CDR3 spans 17 amino acids. V was cut by 0 bases and J by 1 base, with 14 bases left in between. There are many counts of this clonotype. Its antigen is undetermined. The receptor was derived from a female donor with breast cancer. Some clones in this sample may be carry-over from other donors' samples. Sequenced input: axillary lymph node tissue. J is TRBJ2-3 and V is TRBV4-2; D is unresolved. The CDR3, as DNA: TGTGCCAGCAGCCAAGATTTCCCCATCCTAGGCACAGATACGCAGTATTTT. Translating it yields CASSQDFPILGTDTQYF.